This T cell receptor (beta chain) was captured by sequencing in a study of early T cells in non-severe SARS-CoV-2 infection. MiXCR, run by TCRdb on the 5' RACE reads, gives a single entry per CDR3 protein. The sample holds 70,000 or so distinct CDR3 sequences, 9.5% to 15% seen once. This CDR3 is 15 amino acids long. Deletions cut 3 bases from V and 2 bases from J, with 13 bases between. The rearrangement joins TRBV12-3 or TRBV12-4 to TRBJ2-5, with D tentatively TRBD2 (5 bases). Material for sequencing was whole blood. This TCR derives from an adult who was a healthcare worker with PCR-confirmed SARS-CoV-2 infection or an uninfected control (not recorded which). The CDR3 bases are TGTGCCAGCAGTTTCTCCTCGAAGCGGCAAGAGACCCAGTACTTC. It is translated as CASSFSSKRQETQYF.